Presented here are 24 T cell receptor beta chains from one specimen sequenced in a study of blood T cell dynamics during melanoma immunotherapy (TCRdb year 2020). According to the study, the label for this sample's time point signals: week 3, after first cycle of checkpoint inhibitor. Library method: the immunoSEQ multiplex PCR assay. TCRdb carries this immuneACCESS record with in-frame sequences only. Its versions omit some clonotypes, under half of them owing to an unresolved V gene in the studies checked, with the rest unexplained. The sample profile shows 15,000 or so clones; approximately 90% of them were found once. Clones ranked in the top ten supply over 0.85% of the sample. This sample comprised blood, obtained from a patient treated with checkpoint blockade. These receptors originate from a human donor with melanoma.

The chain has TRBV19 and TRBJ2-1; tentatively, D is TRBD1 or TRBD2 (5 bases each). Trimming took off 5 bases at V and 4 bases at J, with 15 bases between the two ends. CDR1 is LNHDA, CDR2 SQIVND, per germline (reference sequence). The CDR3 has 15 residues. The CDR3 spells CASSPRGGGYNEQFF. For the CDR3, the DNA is TGTGCCAGTAGTCCGAGGGGTGGGGGTTACAATGAGCAGTTCTTC.

CDR3 region: CASSALYEQYF. The CDR3 DNA reads as TGTGCCAGCAGCGCCCTCTACGAGCAGTACTTC. This chain uses TRBV2 with TRBJ2-7, with D unclear. The CDR3 is 11 amino acids. V dropped 6 bases and J dropped 3 bases, with 6 bases sitting between them. Per germline, CDR1 SNHLY and CDR2 FYNNEI.

The CDR3 region has the DNA TGTGCCATCAGTGAGTCCACCGGGACAGGGGGAAGCAATCAGCCCCAGCATTTT. This sequence encodes CAISESTGTGGSNQPQHF. The chain uses TRBV10-3 and TRBJ1-5, with 11 bases aligning to TRBD1. This CDR3 has 18 amino acids. J lost 1 base, V lost 0 bases, and 5 bases had no gene match. Germline V lookup: CDR1 ENHRY, CDR2 SYGVKD.

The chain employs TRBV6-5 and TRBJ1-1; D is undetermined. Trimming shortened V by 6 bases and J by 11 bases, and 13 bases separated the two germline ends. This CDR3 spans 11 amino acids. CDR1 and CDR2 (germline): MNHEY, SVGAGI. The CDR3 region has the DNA TGTGCCAGCAGAAACACTGTAGGGGCTTTCTTT. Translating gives CASRNTVGAFF.

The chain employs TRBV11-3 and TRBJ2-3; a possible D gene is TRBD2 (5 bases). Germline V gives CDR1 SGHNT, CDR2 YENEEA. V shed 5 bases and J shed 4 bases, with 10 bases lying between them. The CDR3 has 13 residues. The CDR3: CASSPRGSDTQYF. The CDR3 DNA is TGTGCCAGCAGCCCAAGAGGGTCAGATACGCAGTATTTT.

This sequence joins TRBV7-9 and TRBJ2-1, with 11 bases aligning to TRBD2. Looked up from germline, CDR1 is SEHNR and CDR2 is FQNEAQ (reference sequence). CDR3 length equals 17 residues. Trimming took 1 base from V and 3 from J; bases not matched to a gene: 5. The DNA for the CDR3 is TGTGCCAGCAGCTTAGTGCTAGCGGGAGGATTCTACAATGAGCAGTTCTTC. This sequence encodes CASSLVLAGGFYNEQFF.

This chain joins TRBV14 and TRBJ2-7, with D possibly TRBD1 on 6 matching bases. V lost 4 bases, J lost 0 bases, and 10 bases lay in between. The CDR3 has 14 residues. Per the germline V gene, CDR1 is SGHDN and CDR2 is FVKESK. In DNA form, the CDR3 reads TGTGCCAGCAGCCGGGGGACATACTCCTACGAGCAGTACTTC. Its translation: CASSRGTYSYEQYF.

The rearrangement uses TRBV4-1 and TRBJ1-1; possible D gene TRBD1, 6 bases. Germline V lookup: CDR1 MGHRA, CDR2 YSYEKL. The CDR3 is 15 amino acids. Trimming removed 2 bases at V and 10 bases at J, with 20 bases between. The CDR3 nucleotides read TGCGCCAGCAGCCAAATCGGGACATACGAACATCCAGCTTTCTTT. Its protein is CASSQIGTYEHPAFF.

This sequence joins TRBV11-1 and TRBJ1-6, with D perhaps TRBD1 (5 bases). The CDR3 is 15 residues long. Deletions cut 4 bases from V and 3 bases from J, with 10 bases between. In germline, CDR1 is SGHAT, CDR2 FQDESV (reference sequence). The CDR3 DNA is TGTGCCAGCAGCTCAGACAGAGTCTATAATTCACCCCTCCACTTT. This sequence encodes CASSSDRVYNSPLHF. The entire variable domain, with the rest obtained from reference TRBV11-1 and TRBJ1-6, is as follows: EAEVAQSPRYKITEKSQAVAFWCDPISGHATLYWYRQILGQGPELLVQFQDESVVDDSQLPKDRFSAERLKGVDSTLKIQPAELGDSAMYLCASSSDRVYNSPLHFGNGTRLTVT.

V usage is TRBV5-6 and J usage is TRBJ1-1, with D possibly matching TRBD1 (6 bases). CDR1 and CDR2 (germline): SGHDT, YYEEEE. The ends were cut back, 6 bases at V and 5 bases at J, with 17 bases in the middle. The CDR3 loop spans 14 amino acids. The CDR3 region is CASKKGGAGTEAFF. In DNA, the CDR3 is TGTGCCAGCAAAAAAGGGGGGGCTGGAACTGAAGCTTTCTTT.

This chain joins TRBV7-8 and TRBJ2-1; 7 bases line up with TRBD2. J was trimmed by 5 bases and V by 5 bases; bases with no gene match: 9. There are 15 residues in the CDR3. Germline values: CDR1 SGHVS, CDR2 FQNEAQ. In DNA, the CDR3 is TGTGCCAGCAGCCTACGTCCGGGGACTAACAATGAGCAGTTCTTC. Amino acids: CASSLRPGTNNEQFF.

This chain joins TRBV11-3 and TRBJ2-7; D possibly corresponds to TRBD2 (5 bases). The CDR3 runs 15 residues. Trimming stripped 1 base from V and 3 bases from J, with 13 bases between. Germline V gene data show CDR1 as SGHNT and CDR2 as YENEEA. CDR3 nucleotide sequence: TGTGCCAGCAGCTTAGCTTGGACTGCAAACTACGAGCAGTACTTC. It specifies CASSLAWTANYEQYF.

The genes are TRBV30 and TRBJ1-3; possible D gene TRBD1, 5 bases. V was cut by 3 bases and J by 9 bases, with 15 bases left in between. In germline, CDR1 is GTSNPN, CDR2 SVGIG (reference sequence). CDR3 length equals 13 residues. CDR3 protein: CAWRSLWGGTIYF. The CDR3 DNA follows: TGTGCCTGGAGGTCCTTGTGGGGGGGCACCATATATTTT.

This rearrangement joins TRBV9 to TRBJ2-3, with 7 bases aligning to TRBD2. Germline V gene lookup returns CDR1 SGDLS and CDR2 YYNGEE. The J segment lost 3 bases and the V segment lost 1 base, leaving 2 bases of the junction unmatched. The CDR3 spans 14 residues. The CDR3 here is CASSVNGGTDTQYF. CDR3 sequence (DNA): TGTGCCAGCAGCGTAAACGGGGGGACAGATACGCAGTATTTT.

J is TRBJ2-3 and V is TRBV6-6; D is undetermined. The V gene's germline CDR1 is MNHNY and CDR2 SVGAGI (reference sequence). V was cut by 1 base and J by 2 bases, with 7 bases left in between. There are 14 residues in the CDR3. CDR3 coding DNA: TGTGCCAGCAGTTACTTTAGCATCACAGATACGCAGTATTTT. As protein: CASSYFSITDTQYF.

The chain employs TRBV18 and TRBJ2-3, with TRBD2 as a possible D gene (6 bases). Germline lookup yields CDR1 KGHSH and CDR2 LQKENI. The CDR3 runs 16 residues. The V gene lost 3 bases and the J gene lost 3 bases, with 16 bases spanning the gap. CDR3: CASSPNYGTLTDTQYF. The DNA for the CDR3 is TGTGCCAGCTCACCGAACTATGGGACTTTGACAGATACGCAGTATTTT.

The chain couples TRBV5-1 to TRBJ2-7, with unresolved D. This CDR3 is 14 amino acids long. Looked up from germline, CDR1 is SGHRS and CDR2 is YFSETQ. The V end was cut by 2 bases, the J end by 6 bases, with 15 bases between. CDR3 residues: CASSLPGQQGEQYF. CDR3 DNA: TGCGCCAGCAGCTTACCGGGCCAGCAAGGCGAGCAGTACTTC. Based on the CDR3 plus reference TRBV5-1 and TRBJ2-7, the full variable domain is KAGVTQTPRYLIKTRGQQVTLSCSPISGHRSVSWYQQTPGQGLQFLFEYFSETQRNKGNFPGRFSGRQFSNSRSEMNVSTLELGDSALYLCASSLPGQQGEQYFGPGTRLTVT.

Here the CDR3 reads CASSLDSGLLGEQFF. The DNA of the CDR3 is TGTGCCAGCAGCTTGGATAGCGGCTTACTCGGGGAGCAGTTCTTC. The chain carries TRBV7-8 and TRBJ2-1; perhaps TRBD2 as D (6 bases). Germline V CDR1 and CDR2: SGHVS, FQNEAQ. The CDR3 runs to 15 residues. Trimming removed 3 bases at V and 10 bases at J, with 19 bases between.

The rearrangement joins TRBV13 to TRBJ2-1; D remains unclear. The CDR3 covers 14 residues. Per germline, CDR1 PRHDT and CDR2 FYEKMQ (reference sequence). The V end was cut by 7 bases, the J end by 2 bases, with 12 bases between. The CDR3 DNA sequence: TGTGCCAGCACTAGATGGGCGGCCTACAATGAGCAGTTCTTC. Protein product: CASTRWAAYNEQFF.

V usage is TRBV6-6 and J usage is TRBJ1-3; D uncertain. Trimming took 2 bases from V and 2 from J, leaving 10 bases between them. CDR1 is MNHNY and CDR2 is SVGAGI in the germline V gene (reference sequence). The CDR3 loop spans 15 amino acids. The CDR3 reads CASSYPSPTGNTIYF. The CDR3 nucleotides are TGTGCCAGCAGTTACCCCTCCCCCACTGGAAACACCATATATTTT.

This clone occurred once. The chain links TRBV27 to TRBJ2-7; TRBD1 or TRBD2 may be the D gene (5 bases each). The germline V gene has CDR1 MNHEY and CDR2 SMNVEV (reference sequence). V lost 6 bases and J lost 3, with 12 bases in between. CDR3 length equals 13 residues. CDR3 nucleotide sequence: TGTGCCAGCAGACGGGGCCGGAGCTACGAGCAGTACTTC. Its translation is CASRRGRSYEQYF.

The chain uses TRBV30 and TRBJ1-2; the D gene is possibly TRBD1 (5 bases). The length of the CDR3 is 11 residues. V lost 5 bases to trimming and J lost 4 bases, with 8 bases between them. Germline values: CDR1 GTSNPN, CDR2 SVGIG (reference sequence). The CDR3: CAWSTVYGYTF. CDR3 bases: TGTGCCTGGTCGACAGTCTATGGCTACACCTTC.

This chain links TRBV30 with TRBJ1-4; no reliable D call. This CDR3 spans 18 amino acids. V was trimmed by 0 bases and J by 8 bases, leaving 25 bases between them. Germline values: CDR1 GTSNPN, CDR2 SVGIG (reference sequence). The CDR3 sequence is CAWSVPVAGSLEDEKLFF. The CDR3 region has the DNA TGTGCCTGGAGTGTACCGGTTGCTGGTTCCCTGGAGGACGAAAAACTGTTTTTT.

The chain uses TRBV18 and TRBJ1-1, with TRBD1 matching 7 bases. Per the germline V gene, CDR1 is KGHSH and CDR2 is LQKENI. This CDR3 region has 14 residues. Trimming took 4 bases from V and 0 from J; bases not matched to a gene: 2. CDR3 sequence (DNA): TGTGCCAGCTCACAGGGACAGATGAACACTGAAGCTTTCTTT. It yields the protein CASSQGQMNTEAFF.